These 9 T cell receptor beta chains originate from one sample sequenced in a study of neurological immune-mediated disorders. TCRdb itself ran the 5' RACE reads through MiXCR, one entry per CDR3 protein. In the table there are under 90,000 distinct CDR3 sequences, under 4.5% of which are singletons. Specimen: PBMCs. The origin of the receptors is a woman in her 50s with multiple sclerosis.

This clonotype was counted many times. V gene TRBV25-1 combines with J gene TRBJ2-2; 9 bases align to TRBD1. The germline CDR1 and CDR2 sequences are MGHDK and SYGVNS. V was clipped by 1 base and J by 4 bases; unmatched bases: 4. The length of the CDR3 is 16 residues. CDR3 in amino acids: CASSEWDREGTGELFF. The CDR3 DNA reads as TGTGCCAGCAGTGAATGGGACAGGGAAGGCACCGGGGAGCTGTTTTTT. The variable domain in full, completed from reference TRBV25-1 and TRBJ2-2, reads EADIYQTPRYLVIGTGKKITLECSQTMGHDKMYWYQQDPGMELHLIHYSYGVNSTEKGDLSSESTVSRIRTEHFPLTLESARPSHTSQYLCASSEWDREGTGELFFGEGSRLTVL.

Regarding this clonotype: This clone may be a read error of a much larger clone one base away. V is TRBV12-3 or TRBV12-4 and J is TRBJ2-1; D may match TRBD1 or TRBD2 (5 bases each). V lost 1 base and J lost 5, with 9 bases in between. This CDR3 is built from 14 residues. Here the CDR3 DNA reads TGTGCCAGCAGTTTAGTGGTGGGGGACAATGAGCAGTTCTTC. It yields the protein CASSLVVGDNEQFF.

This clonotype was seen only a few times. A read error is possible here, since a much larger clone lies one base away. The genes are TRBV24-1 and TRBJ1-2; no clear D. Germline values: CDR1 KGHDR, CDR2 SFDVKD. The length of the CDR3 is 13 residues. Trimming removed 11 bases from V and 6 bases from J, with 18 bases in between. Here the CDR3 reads CANKGGLADGYTF. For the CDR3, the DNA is TGTGCCAACAAGGGAGGACTAGCTGATGGCTACACCTTC.

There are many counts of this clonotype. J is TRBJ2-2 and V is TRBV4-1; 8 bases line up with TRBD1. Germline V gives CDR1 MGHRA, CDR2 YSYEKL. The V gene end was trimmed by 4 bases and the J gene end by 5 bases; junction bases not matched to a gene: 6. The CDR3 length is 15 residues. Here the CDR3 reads CASSRTDRVTGELFF. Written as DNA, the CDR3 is TGCGCCAGCAGCCGAACGGACAGGGTAACCGGGGAGCTGTTTTTT.

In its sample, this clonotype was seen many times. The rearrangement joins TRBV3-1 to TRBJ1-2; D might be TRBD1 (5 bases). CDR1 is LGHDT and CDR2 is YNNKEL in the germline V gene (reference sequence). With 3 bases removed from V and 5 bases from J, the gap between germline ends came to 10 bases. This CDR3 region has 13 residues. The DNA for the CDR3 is TGTGCCAGCAGCCAGCGACGGGGGTATGGCTACACCTTC. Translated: CASSQRRGYGYTF. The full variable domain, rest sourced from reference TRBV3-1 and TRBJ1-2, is DTAVSQTPKYLVTQMGNDKSIKCEQNLGHDTMYWYKQDSKKFLKIMFSYNNKELIINETVPNRFSPKSPDKAHLNLHINSLELGDSAVYFCASSQRRGYGYTFGSGTRLTVV.

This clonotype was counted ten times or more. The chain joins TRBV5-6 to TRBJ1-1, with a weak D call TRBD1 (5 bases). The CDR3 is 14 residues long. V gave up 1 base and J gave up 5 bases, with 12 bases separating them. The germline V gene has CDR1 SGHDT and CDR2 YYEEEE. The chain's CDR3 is CASSLNGGPTEAFF. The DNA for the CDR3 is TGTGCCAGCAGCTTGAACGGGGGACCTACTGAAGCTTTCTTT.

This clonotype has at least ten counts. CDR3 region: CSATRLAGNSYEQYF. DNA for the CDR3: TGCAGTGCTACTCGACTAGCGGGGAACTCCTACGAGCAGTACTTC. J is TRBJ2-7 and V is TRBV20-1; 11 positions agree with TRBD2. Unmatched junction bases numbered 5, after V lost 4 bases and J lost 0 bases. The length of the CDR3 is 15 residues. CDR1 is DFQATT and CDR2 is SNEGSKA in the germline V gene (reference sequence).

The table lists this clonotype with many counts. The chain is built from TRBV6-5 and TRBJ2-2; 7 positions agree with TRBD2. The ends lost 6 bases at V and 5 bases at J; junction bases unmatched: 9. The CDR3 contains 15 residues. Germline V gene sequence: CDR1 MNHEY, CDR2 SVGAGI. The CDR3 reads CASRPQGGRTGELFF. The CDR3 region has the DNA TGTGCCAGCAGACCCCAGGGAGGGCGGACCGGGGAGCTGTTTTTT.

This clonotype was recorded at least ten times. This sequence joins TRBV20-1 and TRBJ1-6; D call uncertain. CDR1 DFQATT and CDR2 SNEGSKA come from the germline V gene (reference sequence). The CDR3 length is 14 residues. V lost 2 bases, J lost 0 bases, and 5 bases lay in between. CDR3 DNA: TGCAGTGCTAGACCGAGCTCCTATAATTCACCCCTCCACTTT. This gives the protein CSARPSSYNSPLHF.